This T cell receptor beta chain emerged from a study of beta chain features in type 1 diabetes. Points from the study as a whole: Among type 1 diabetes patients, VDJ junctions had fewer insertions and more deletions. Moderately but significantly shorter TCRB CDR3s were found in Type 1 diabetes patients in all four CD4+ subsets.

The whole isolated RNA underwent reverse transcription, so sequencing captured expressed TCRB transcripts. The data were produced by immunoSEQ multiplex PCR, yet TCRdb's version contains in-frame clones alone and is incomplete. Here the sample spans 300,000 to 400,000 clones, roughly 14% being singletons. Details on this clone: Its antigen is unidentified.

Via the markers CD45RO/CCR7/CD25/CD127/CD95/CD27, stem cell-like memory, regulatory, central memory and naive CD4+ cells were sorted. This clonotype was obtained from a woman between 18 and 29 years old with type 1 diabetes. Material for sequencing was naive CD4+ T cells from blood.

CDR3 in amino acids: CASRPRGSPGGEDEQFF. DNA of the CDR3: TGTGCCAGCAGACCCCGGGGGAGCCCGGGAGGAGAGGATGAGCAGTTCTTC. The chain has TRBV7-2 and TRBJ2-1; TRBD2 matches 7 bases. This CDR3 is built from 17 residues. The J segment lost 8 bases and the V segment lost 6 bases, leaving 19 bases of the junction unmatched. Germline V gene data show CDR1 as SGHTA and CDR2 as FQGNSA.